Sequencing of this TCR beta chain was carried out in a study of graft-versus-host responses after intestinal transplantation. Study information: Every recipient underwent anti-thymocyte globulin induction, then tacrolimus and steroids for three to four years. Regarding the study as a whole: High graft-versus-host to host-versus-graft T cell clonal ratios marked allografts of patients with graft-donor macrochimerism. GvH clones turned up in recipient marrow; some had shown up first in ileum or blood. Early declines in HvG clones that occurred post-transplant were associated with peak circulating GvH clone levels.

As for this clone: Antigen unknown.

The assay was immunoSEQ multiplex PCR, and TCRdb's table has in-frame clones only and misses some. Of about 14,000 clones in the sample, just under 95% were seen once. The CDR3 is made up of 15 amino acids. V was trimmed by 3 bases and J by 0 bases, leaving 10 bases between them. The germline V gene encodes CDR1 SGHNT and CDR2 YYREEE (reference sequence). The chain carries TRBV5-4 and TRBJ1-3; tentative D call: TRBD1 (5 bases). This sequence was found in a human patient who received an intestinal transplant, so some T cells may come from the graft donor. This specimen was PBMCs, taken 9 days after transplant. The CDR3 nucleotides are TGTGCCAGCAGCTGGGGGACGGCCTCTGGAAACACCATATATTTT. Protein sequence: CASSWGTASGNTIYF.